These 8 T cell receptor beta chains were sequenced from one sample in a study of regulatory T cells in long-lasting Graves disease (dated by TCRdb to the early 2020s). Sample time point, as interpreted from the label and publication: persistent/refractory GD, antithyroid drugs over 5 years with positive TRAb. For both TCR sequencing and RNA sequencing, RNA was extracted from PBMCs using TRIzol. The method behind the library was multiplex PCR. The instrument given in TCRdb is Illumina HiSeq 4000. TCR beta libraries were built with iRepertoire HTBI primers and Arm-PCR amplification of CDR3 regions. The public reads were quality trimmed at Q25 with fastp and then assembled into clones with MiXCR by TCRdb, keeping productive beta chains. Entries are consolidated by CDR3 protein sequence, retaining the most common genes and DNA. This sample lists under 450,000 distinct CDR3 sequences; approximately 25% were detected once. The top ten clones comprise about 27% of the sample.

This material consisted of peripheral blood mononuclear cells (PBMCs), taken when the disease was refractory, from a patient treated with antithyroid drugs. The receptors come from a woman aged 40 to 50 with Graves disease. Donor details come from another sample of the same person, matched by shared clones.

CDR3 protein: CAWTLQGNYGYTF. The CDR3 DNA sequence: TGTGCCTGGACTCTACAGGGAAACTATGGCTACACCTTC. The V and J genes are TRBV30 and TRBJ1-2; TRBD1 is a possible D gene (6 bases). CDR1 is GTSNPN and CDR2 is SVGIG in the germline V gene (reference sequence). The CDR3 sequence is 13 residues long. Trimming took off 4 bases at V and 2 bases at J, with 11 bases between the two ends.

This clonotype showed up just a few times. This chain's CDR3 is CASSIHGGYGYTF. CDR3 coding DNA: TGTGCCAGTAGTATACACGGCGGCTATGGCTACACCTTC. The chain is built from TRBV19 and TRBJ1-2, with D uncertain. CDR1 and CDR2 from the germline V gene are LNHDA and SQIVND (reference sequence). V was trimmed by 2 bases and J by 4 bases, leaving 8 bases between them. The CDR3 consists of 13 residues.

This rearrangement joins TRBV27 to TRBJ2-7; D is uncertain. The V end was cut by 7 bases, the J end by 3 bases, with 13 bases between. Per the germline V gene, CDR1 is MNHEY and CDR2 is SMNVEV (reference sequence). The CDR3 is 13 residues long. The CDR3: CASNTSEYYEQYF. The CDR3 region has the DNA TGTGCCAGCAATACCTCAGAATACTACGAGCAGTACTTC.

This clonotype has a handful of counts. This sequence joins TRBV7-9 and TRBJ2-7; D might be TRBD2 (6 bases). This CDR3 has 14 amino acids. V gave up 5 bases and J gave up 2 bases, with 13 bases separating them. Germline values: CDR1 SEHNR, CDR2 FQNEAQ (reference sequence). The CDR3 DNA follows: TGTGCCAGCAGCCCTACTAGCAGTACCTACGAGCAGTACTTC. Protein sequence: CASSPTSSTYEQYF.

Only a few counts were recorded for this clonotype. This CDR3 is CASSQVAGAPEKLFF. The CDR3 DNA sequence: TGCGCCAGCAGCCAAGTAGCGGGAGCCCCAGAAAAACTGTTTTTT. This chain uses TRBV4-1 with TRBJ1-4, with D hard to call. The length of the CDR3 is 15 residues. V gave up 1 base and J gave up 8 bases, with 14 bases separating them. Germline V gene sequence: CDR1 MGHRA, CDR2 YSYEKL.

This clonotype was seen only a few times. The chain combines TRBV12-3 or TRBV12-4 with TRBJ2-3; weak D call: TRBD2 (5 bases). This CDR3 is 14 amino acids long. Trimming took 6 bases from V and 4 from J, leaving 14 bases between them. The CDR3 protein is CASRQGVSADTQYF. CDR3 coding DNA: TGTGCCAGCAGACAAGGCGTTAGCGCAGATACGCAGTATTTT.

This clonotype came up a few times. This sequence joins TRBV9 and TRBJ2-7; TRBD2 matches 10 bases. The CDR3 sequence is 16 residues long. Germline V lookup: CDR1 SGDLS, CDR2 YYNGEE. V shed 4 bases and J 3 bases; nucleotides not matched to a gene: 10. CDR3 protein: CASSPRSLAGIYEQYF. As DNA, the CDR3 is TGTGCCAGCAGCCCTCGCTCACTAGCGGGGATCTACGAGCAGTACTTC.

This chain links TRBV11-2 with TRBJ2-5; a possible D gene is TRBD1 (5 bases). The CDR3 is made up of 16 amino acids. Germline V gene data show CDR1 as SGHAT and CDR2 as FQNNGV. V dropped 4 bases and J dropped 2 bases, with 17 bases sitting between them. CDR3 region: CASSSVAGWEQETQYF. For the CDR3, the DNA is TGTGCCAGCAGCTCCGTCGCAGGGTGGGAACAAGAGACCCAGTACTTC.